Below are 10 T cell receptor beta chains sequenced from a single sample in a study of T cell responses to AZD1222 COVID-19 vaccine (dated by TCRdb to about 2021). The method behind the library was the immunoSEQ multiplex PCR assay. The source is immuneACCESS, and TCRdb retained only in-frame sequences with V and J called. Part of the clones is not carried over; for the studies checked, unresolved V genes explain less than half of this, and the remainder is unexplained. The sample profile shows around 140,000 clones; roughly nine tenths of them were found once. The leading ten clones occupy just under 3% of the sample. The time point label on this specimen signifies: baseline before first vaccination. The sample here was peripheral blood, taken on day 0 of AZD1222 vaccination. Receptors originate from an adult in good health.

This clone has only a few counts. The CDR3 loop reads CASSQEQTGPIWSLHF. CDR3 nucleotide sequence: TGTGCCAGCAGCCAAGAACAGACAGGGCCCATTTGGTCCCTCCACTTT. The rearrangement uses TRBV4-2 and TRBJ1-6; 7 bases fit TRBD1. Trimming at V came to 0 bases and at J to 14 bases, leaving 13 bases not matched to a gene. The CDR3 sequence is 16 residues long. Germline loops: CDR1 LGHNA, CDR2 YNFKEQ.

The chain has TRBV29-1 and TRBJ2-7; unclear D gene. Germline V lookup: CDR1 SQVTM, CDR2 ANQGSEA. Trimming shortened V by 6 bases and J by 2 bases, and 8 bases separated the two germline ends. The CDR3 runs 11 residues. In DNA, the CDR3 is TGCAGCGTCAGGTTGGCCTACGAGCAGTACTTC. Protein product: CSVRLAYEQYF.

The rearrangement links TRBV19 to TRBJ2-1; maybe TRBD2 (6 bases). This CDR3 comprises 16 residues. Trimming cost V 5 bases and J 8 bases, with 22 bases left between them. The V gene's germline CDR1 is LNHDA and CDR2 SQIVND (reference sequence). The CDR3 spells CASSGMTSFWGDEQFF. In nucleotides, the CDR3 is TGTGCCAGTAGTGGAATGACTAGTTTCTGGGGCGATGAGCAGTTCTTC.

This clone was seen once. V and J are TRBV3-1 (or the pseudogene TRBV3-2) and TRBJ2-4; D is unresolved. The CDR3 runs 16 residues. V lost 3 bases, J lost 0 bases, and 12 bases lay in between. Germline CDR1 is LGHDT and CDR2 is YNNKEL (reference sequence). Here the CDR3 reads CASSQGHWLAKNIQYF. The CDR3 bases are TGTGCCAGCAGCCAGGGTCATTGGCTAGCCAAAAACATTCAGTACTTC.

This clone was observed once. The rearrangement joins TRBV5-1 to TRBJ2-1; D may be TRBD1 (6 bases). The CDR3 length is 13 residues. Germline CDR1 is SGHRS and CDR2 is YFSETQ. The germline V and J ends were trimmed by 3 bases and 4 bases, with 8 bases remaining between them. The CDR3 protein is CASSSGQYNEQFF. The CDR3 coding sequence is TGCGCCAGCAGCTCCGGACAGTACAATGAGCAGTTCTTC.

This chain links TRBV12-5 with TRBJ2-1; 11 bases agree with TRBD2. The CDR3 is made up of 17 amino acids. Losses at the gene ends were 5 bases for V and 6 bases for J; bases not matched to a gene: 12. The germline V gene encodes CDR1 LGHNT and CDR2 FRNRAP. CDR3 protein: CASGLRLAGTEGNEQFF. In DNA, the CDR3 is TGTGCTAGTGGTCTCAGACTAGCGGGGACCGAAGGCAATGAGCAGTTCTTC.

This clone was detected a few times. The V and J genes are TRBV11-2 and TRBJ2-1; a weak D match, TRBD2 (6 bases). CDR3 size: 15 residues. Germline V gene data show CDR1 as SGHAT and CDR2 as FQNNGV. Trimming left V 5 bases short and J 4 bases short, with 15 bases between. Here the CDR3 reads CASSPFPSEYNEQFF. The CDR3 coding sequence is TGTGCCAGCAGCCCGTTTCCTAGCGAGTACAATGAGCAGTTCTTC. The whole variable domain, filled in from reference TRBV11-2 and TRBJ2-1, reads EAGVAQSPRYKIIEKRQSVAFWCNPISGHATLYWYQQILGQGPKLLIQFQNNGVVDDSQLPKDRFSAERLKGVDSTLKIQPAKLEDSAVYLCASSPFPSEYNEQFFGPGTRLTVL.

Remarks on this clone: One end of the junction does not line up with germline, which may come from a read error. J is TRBJ1-2 and V is TRBV5-4; D may be TRBD1 (6 bases). The CDR3 contains 14 residues. In germline, CDR1 is SGHNT, CDR2 YYREEE (reference sequence). CDR3 sequence reads: CASTLDRSSYGYTF. Written as DNA, the CDR3 is TGTGCCAGCACCTTGGACAGAAGCAGTTATGGCTACACCTTC.

The rearrangement uses TRBV7-8 and TRBJ2-7; weak D call: TRBD1 (6 bases). CDR1 and CDR2 (germline): SGHVS, FQNEAQ. The CDR3 has 15 amino acids. V lost 5 bases and J 0 bases, leaving 14 bases between the germline ends. The CDR3 bases are TGTGCCAGCAGCAACCGGGACACTCTCTCCTACGAGCAGTACTTC. Protein sequence: CASSNRDTLSYEQYF.

This clone was seen only once. The rearrangement joins TRBV5-1 to TRBJ1-4; TRBD1 agrees at 8 bases. Germline loops: CDR1 SGHRS, CDR2 YFSETQ. V shed 0 bases, J shed 8 bases, and the junction held 6 bases outside the gene matches. The CDR3 extends over 15 amino acids. CDR3 sequence (DNA): TGCGCCAGCAGCTTGGGGACAGGGTATGGAGAAAAACTGTTTTTT. Translated, it gives CASSLGTGYGEKLFF.